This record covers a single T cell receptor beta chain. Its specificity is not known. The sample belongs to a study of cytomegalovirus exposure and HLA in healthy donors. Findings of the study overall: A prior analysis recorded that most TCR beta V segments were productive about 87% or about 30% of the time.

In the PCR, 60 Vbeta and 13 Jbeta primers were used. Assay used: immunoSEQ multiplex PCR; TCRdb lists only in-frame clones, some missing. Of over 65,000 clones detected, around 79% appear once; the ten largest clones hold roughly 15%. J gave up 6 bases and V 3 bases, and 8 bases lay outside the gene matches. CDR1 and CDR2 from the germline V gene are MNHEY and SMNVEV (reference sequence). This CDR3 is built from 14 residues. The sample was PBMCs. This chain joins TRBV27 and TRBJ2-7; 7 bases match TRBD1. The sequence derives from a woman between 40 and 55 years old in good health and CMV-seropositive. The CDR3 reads CASSFSTGFGEQYF. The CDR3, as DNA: TGTGCCAGCAGTTTTTCGACAGGGTTTGGCGAGCAGTACTTC.